Presented here are 28 T cell receptor beta chains from one specimen sequenced in a study of Graves' ophthalmopathy and Graves' hyperthyroidism. For repertoire sequencing, the TCR beta CDR3 regions were amplified from RNA transcripts. The authors performed first-round RT-PCR with HTBI primers and then a second-round multiplex PCR. TCRdb independently ran MiXCR on the multiplex PCR reads; one entry per CDR3 protein. This sample has 600,000 to 950,000 distinct CDR3 sequences; approximately 40% occur once, and the top ten carry roughly 45%. The sample taken for sequencing was peripheral blood. The receptors originated from an adult man with Graves' ophthalmopathy.

This clonotype has a count of ten or more. The CDR3 here is CASSSVPGNSPLHF. Written as DNA, the CDR3 is TGTGCCAGCAGCTCGGTGCCAGGAAATTCACCCCTCCACTTT. V gene TRBV7-2 combines with J gene TRBJ1-6; D call uncertain. The V end lost 4 bases, the J end lost 7 bases, and 11 bases lay between the germline ends. CDR1 is SGHTA and CDR2 is FQGNSA in the germline V gene. The CDR3 consists of 14 residues.

The chain uses TRBV7-9 and TRBJ2-7; tentatively, D is TRBD1 (6 bases). The CDR3 totals 16 residues. The V and J ends lost 1 base and 0 bases respectively, with 13 bases between them. The germline V gene has CDR1 SEHNR and CDR2 FQNEAQ (reference sequence). Here the CDR3 DNA reads TGTGCCAGCAGCTTAGAGAGTCAAGGGGGCTCCTACGAGCAGTACTTC. Amino acid sequence: CASSLESQGGSYEQYF.

This clonotype has just a few counts. The chain has TRBV11-2 and TRBJ1-1, with D possibly being TRBD1 (6 bases). CDR1 and CDR2 (germline): SGHAT, FQNNGV. V was cut by 9 bases and J by 4 bases, with 15 bases left in between. The CDR3 length is 13 residues. The CDR3 nucleotides are TGTGCCAGTCACGTCCAGGGGAGCACTGAAGCTTTCTTT. It yields the protein CASHVQGSTEAFF.

The rearrangement uses TRBV10-3 and TRBJ2-6; D perhaps matches TRBD2 (7 bases). This CDR3 is 17 amino acids long. Trimming removed 2 bases at V and 0 bases at J, with 11 bases between. Germline CDR1 ENHRY, CDR2 SYGVKD. In DNA form, the CDR3 reads TGTGCCATCAGTGAGACGGGGGGCGTCTCTGGGGCCAACGTCCTGACTTTC. It codes for CAISETGGVSGANVLTF.

This clonotype was observed many times. The chain employs TRBV10-3 and TRBJ1-5; 8 nucleotides align to TRBD1. Germline V lookup: CDR1 ENHRY, CDR2 SYGVKD. CDR3 size: 12 residues. The trim removed 10 bases at V and 8 bases at J, leaving 7 bases unmatched. This CDR3 is CATQTGDEPQHF. The CDR3 DNA reads TGTGCCACCCAGACAGGGGATGAGCCCCAGCATTTT.

The chain is built from TRBV7-8 and TRBJ2-5; TRBD1 matches 11 bases. The junction had 5 bases not matched to a gene; V was cut back by 4 bases and J by 7 bases. This CDR3 is built from 14 residues. CDR1 SGHVS and CDR2 FQNEAQ come from the germline V gene. This CDR3 reads CASSSTGQGGTQYF. For the CDR3, the DNA is TGTGCCAGCAGCTCAACGGGACAGGGGGGGACCCAGTACTTC.

As concerns this clonotype: At one boundary the junction diverges from the germline segment, which might be a read error. V is TRBV15 and J is TRBJ2-5, with D perhaps TRBD1 or TRBD2 (5 bases each). CDR3 size: 14 residues. Germline loops: CDR1 LNHNV, CDR2 YYDKDF (reference sequence). The CDR3 reads CATSSASRDGYRHF. The CDR3 DNA reads TGTGCCACCAGCAGCGCTTCCCGGGACGGCTATCGGCACTTC. The variable domain in full, completed from reference TRBV15 and TRBJ2-5, reads DAMVIQNPRYQVTQFGKPVTLSCSQTLNHNVMYWYQQKSSQAPKLLFHYYDKDFNNEADTPDNFQSRRPNTSFCFLDIRSPGLGDTAMYLCATSSASRDGYRHFGPGTRLLVL.

The table lists this clonotype with a few counts. The chain couples TRBV20-1 to TRBJ1-1, with D unresolved. Trimming shortened V by 1 base and J by 8 bases, and 11 bases separated the two germline ends. CDR3 length equals 12 residues. Germline V gives CDR1 DFQATT, CDR2 SNEGSKA (reference sequence). CDR3 amino acids: CSARGTQAEAFF. DNA of the CDR3: TGCAGTGCTAGAGGAACGCAGGCAGAAGCTTTCTTT.

This clonotype was seen repeatedly, ten times or more. CDR3: CASSSPGQGSLRGEKLFF. CDR3 coding DNA: TGTGCCAGCAGCTCACCGGGACAGGGTAGTTTGAGGGGTGAAAAACTGTTTTTT. The chain links TRBV7-8 to TRBJ1-4, with TRBD1 matching over 9 bases. The CDR3 loop spans 18 amino acids. Germline-derived CDR1 and CDR2 are SGHVS and FQNEAQ. V gave up 4 bases and J gave up 7 bases; unmatched junction bases: 16.

On this clonotype: A much larger clone is a single base away; this may be a read error. The rearrangement joins TRBV7-2 to TRBJ1-5, with TRBD1 identical over 11 bases. After removal of 5 bases from V and 5 bases from J, the junction contained 5 bases not matched to a gene. The germline V gene encodes CDR1 SGHTA and CDR2 FQGNSA. The CDR3 is 15 amino acids. Here the CDR3 reads CTSSREGQGDQPQHF. The CDR3 DNA sequence: TGTACCAGCAGCCGCGAGGGACAGGGGGATCAGCCCCAGCATTTT.

The chain carries TRBV5-5 and TRBJ1-5; unclear D gene. Trimming pared 0 bases from V and 3 bases from J, leaving 16 bases between. Looked up from germline, CDR1 is SGHKS and CDR2 is YYEKEE (reference sequence). This CDR3 region has 17 residues. For the CDR3, the DNA is TGTGCCAGCAGCTTGGTGGGAGCTATCCCCCCCAATCAGCCCCAGCATTTT. Translated, it gives CASSLVGAIPPNQPQHF.

This clonotype was counted only a few times. This chain uses TRBV4-3 with TRBJ2-5, with D unclear. The CDR3 loop spans 15 amino acids. Germline CDR1 is LGHNA and CDR2 is YSLEER. The germline V and J ends were trimmed by 0 bases and 1 base, with 9 bases remaining between them. The CDR3 bases are TGCGCCAGCAGCCAAGATTCGGCCAGCCAAGAGACCCAGTACTTC. The encoded protein is CASSQDSASQETQYF.

This clonotype occurred many times. This sequence joins TRBV5-1 and TRBJ2-5; D assignment may be TRBD1 or TRBD2 (5 bases each). Trimming removed 0 bases at V and 4 bases at J, with 10 bases between. CDR1 is SGHRS and CDR2 is YFSETQ in the germline V gene. This CDR3 is built from 14 residues. CDR3 sequence (DNA): TGCGCCAGCAGCTTGGCCGGGACCGGAGAGACCCAGTACTTC. Translating gives CASSLAGTGETQYF.

The V call is TRBV25-1, the J call TRBJ2-2, with 10 bases that match TRBD1. V was pared by 6 bases and J by 6 bases, with 10 bases of the junction left unmatched. In germline, CDR1 is MGHDK, CDR2 SYGVNS. The CDR3 extends over 16 amino acids. The CDR3 here is CASSHPGQGISGELFF. The DNA for the CDR3 is TGTGCCAGCAGCCACCCGGGACAGGGGATATCCGGGGAGCTGTTTTTT. The variable domain in full, completed from reference TRBV25-1 and TRBJ2-2, reads EADIYQTPRYLVIGTGKKITLECSQTMGHDKMYWYQQDPGMELHLIHYSYGVNSTEKGDLSSESTVSRIRTEHFPLTLESARPSHTSQYLCASSHPGQGISGELFFGEGSRLTVL.

V is TRBV14 and J is TRBJ1-2, with a tentative D call TRBD1 (5 bases). V was trimmed by 4 bases and J by 4 bases, leaving 10 bases between them. This CDR3 region has 13 residues. CDR1 is SGHDN and CDR2 is FVKESK in the germline V gene. The CDR3: CASSPDSAYGYTF. CDR3 DNA: TGTGCCAGCAGCCCCGACAGCGCCTATGGCTACACCTTC.

This clonotype has more than one count but fewer than ten. The chain employs TRBV25-1 and TRBJ2-2; D tentatively reads TRBD1 or TRBD2 (6 bases each). With 6 bases removed from V and 4 bases from J, the gap between germline ends came to 18 bases. Germline V gene lookup returns CDR1 MGHDK and CDR2 SYGVNS. CDR3 length equals 16 residues. The CDR3 bases are TGTGCCAGCAGCTTTGCCGGGGGCGCCCTCACCGGGGAGCTGTTTTTT. Its translation: CASSFAGGALTGELFF. The variable domain in full, with the rest retrieved from reference TRBV25-1 and TRBJ2-2, is EADIYQTPRYLVIGTGKKITLECSQTMGHDKMYWYQQDPGMELHLIHYSYGVNSTEKGDLSSESTVSRIRTEHFPLTLESARPSHTSQYLCASSFAGGALTGELFFGEGSRLTVL.

The V gene is TRBV20-1, the J gene TRBJ1-4; unclear D gene. CDR3 length: 14 amino acids. V gave up 6 bases and J gave up 0 bases, with 11 bases separating them. Per the germline V gene, CDR1 is DFQATT and CDR2 is SNEGSKA (reference sequence). For the CDR3, the DNA is TGCAGTGCCTTAGAAGCTGCAACTAATGAAAAACTGTTTTTT. Translated: CSALEAATNEKLFF.

A note on this clonotype: The junction shows a germline mismatch at one end, possibly a read error. The V gene is TRBV10-3, the J gene TRBJ1-6, with D maybe TRBD1 (5 bases). CDR3 size: 16 residues. Germline assignment: CDR1 ENHRY and CDR2 SYGVKD. The CDR3 region is CASSVRGPLYNSPLHF. CDR3 nucleotide sequence: TGTGCCAGCAGTGTCCGGGGACCTCTCTATAATTCACCCCTCCACTTT.

The CDR3 spells CSARGRGAQETQYF. CDR3 DNA: TGCAGTGCTAGAGGACGGGGGGCCCAAGAGACCCAGTACTTC. The chain links TRBV20-1 to TRBJ2-5; possible D gene TRBD2, 7 bases. The germline V and J ends were trimmed by 1 base and 1 base, with 10 bases remaining between them. The CDR3 extends over 14 amino acids. Germline values: CDR1 DFQATT, CDR2 SNEGSKA (reference sequence).

The chain has TRBV10-3 and TRBJ1-2; 9 bases line up with TRBD1. The CDR3 is 15 residues long. Germline values: CDR1 ENHRY, CDR2 SYGVKD. The ends lost 3 bases at V and 8 bases at J; junction bases unmatched: 10. The CDR3: CAISETGQGWYGYTF. The CDR3 coding sequence is TGTGCCATCAGTGAAACGGGACAGGGATGGTACGGCTACACCTTC.

This clonotype occurred a few times. The chain employs TRBV20-1 and TRBJ2-2, with 8 bases fitting TRBD2. CDR1 and CDR2 from the germline V gene are DFQATT and SNEGSKA (reference sequence). The J segment lost 2 bases and the V segment lost 3 bases, leaving 2 bases of the junction unmatched. The CDR3 contains 14 residues. The CDR3 loop reads CSARTSVNTGELFF. CDR3 DNA sequence: TGCAGTGCTAGGACTAGCGTTAACACCGGGGAGCTGTTTTTT.

As concerns this clonotype: This may come from a read error, since a much larger clone is one base off. The V call is TRBV7-2, the J call TRBJ2-7; D possibly corresponds to TRBD2 (6 bases). The CDR3 has 15 residues. Trimming shortened V by 5 bases and J by 5 bases, and 19 bases separated the two germline ends. The germline gives CDR1 SGHTA, CDR2 FQGNSA. For the CDR3, the DNA is TGTGCCAGCAGCCCGAATTGGGCGGGATCCCACGAGCAGTACTTC. It codes for CASSPNWAGSHEQYF.

This chain links TRBV7-9 with TRBJ1-1; 9 bases align to TRBD1. The V gene end was trimmed by 3 bases and the J gene end by 5 bases; junction bases not matched to a gene: 7. This CDR3 is built from 15 residues. The V gene's germline CDR1 is SEHNR and CDR2 FQNEAQ (reference sequence). The CDR3 loop is CASSLEGTGSTEAFF. The CDR3 region has the DNA TGTGCCAGCAGCTTGGAAGGGACAGGGTCGACTGAAGCTTTCTTT.

Of note for this clonotype: A much bigger clone sits one base away, suggesting this may be a read error. V gene TRBV7-2 combines with J gene TRBJ1-2, with 7 bases aligning to TRBD1. V trimming: 5 bases; J trimming: 8 bases; junction bases outside the gene matches: 8. The CDR3 sequence is 13 residues long. Germline V gene data show CDR1 as SGHTA and CDR2 as FQGNSA. CDR3 sequence (DNA): TGTGCCAGCAGCGATAGGGACAGCGAAGGCTACACCTTC. As protein: CASSDRDSEGYTF.

This clonotype has at least ten counts. J is TRBJ1-3 and V is TRBV20-1; 7 nucleotides agree with TRBD1. CDR3 length: 13 amino acids. Germline V gives CDR1 DFQATT, CDR2 SNEGSKA (reference sequence). The ends lost 3 bases at V and 9 bases at J; junction bases unmatched: 8. The CDR3 protein is CSARKDRDSTIYF. CDR3 nucleotides: TGCAGTGCTAGGAAAGACAGGGACAGCACCATATATTTT.

This clonotype has more than one count but fewer than ten. The gene calls are TRBV2 and TRBJ1-4; D gene ambiguous. Trimming cost V 8 bases and J 8 bases, with 15 bases left between them. The CDR3 spans 13 residues. The germline V gene encodes CDR1 SNHLY and CDR2 FYNNEI. CDR3 in amino acids: CASGEYRNEKLFF. DNA for the CDR3: TGTGCCAGCGGAGAGTATCGGAACGAAAAACTGTTTTTT.

This clonotype was recorded a few times. The chain carries TRBV7-2 and TRBJ2-7; D unclear. The CDR3 extends over 13 amino acids. The germline gives CDR1 SGHTA, CDR2 FQGNSA. Trimming removed 5 bases at V and 3 bases at J, with 11 bases between. This CDR3 reads CASSLLRRYEQYF. DNA for the CDR3: TGTGCCAGCAGCCTCCTCCGACGCTACGAGCAGTACTTC.

This clonotype was detected only a few times. The chain carries TRBV6-1 and TRBJ1-3, with TRBD1 identical over 7 bases. Losses at the gene ends were 7 bases for V and 6 bases for J; bases not matched to a gene: 6. Germline V gene sequence: CDR1 MNHNS, CDR2 SASEGT. The CDR3 extends over 13 amino acids. CDR3 sequence: CASTPRGLNTIYF. The CDR3 bases are TGTGCCAGCACCCCAAGGGGGCTAAACACCATATATTTT.